The next 5 T cell receptor beta chains were all read from a single sample in a study of T cells in Graves' hyperthyroidism and ophthalmopathy. RNA transcripts served as the template for amplifying TCR beta CDR3 regions. HTBI primers drove first-round RT-PCR of the TCR CDR3. TCRdb ran MiXCR on the multiplex PCR reads and lists one entry per CDR3 protein. Among about 560,000 distinct CDR3 sequences listed, under 60% were seen once. Sequencing used peripheral blood or thyroid tissue (not recorded which). The receptors derive from a young woman with Graves' hyperthyroidism.

The chain combines TRBV7-8 with TRBJ2-7; 7 nucleotides line up with TRBD1. Trimming removed 5 bases from V and 7 bases from J; junction bases left unmatched: 11. Germline V gene data show CDR1 as SGHVS and CDR2 as FQNEAQ. The CDR3 totals 14 residues. The CDR3 coding sequence is TGTGCCAGCAGCGCCAGCCCGACAGGGCGGGAGCAGTACTTC. It codes for CASSASPTGREQYF.

The chain carries TRBV20-1 and TRBJ2-5; D perhaps matches TRBD2 (7 bases). The germline CDR1 and CDR2 sequences are DFQATT and SNEGSKA (reference sequence). The CDR3 totals 16 residues. Between the trimmed V and J ends, which lost 0 bases and 5 bases, there was a span of 19 bases. Written as DNA, the CDR3 is TGCAGTGCTAGAGATCTAAGGAGGGAGGGGGTGGAGACCCAGTACTTC. Encoded protein: CSARDLRREGVETQYF.

This clonotype was seen only a few times. The rearrangement uses TRBV20-1 and TRBJ1-5; perhaps TRBD1 as D (5 bases). With 4 bases removed from V and 1 base from J, the gap between germline ends came to 11 bases. The CDR3 has 14 residues. From germline, CDR1 is DFQATT and CDR2 SNEGSKA (reference sequence). CDR3 nucleotide sequence: TGCAGTGCTATTGGGGCAGAAAGCAATCAGCCCCAGCATTTT. Translation: CSAIGAESNQPQHF.

V usage is TRBV9 and J usage is TRBJ2-7; D may be TRBD1 (6 bases). This CDR3 is built from 13 residues. Germline lookup yields CDR1 SGDLS and CDR2 YYNGEE. Trimming took off 2 bases at V and 6 bases at J, with 12 bases between the two ends. CDR3 in DNA: TGTGCCAGCAGCGTCGAGGACAGCTTCGAGCAGTACTTC. Translation gives CASSVEDSFEQYF.

The table lists this clonotype with a count of one. V and J are TRBV14 and TRBJ2-7, with TRBD2 matching over 11 bases. The length of the CDR3 is 15 residues. Germline V gene lookup returns CDR1 SGHDN and CDR2 FVKESK. V lost 4 bases, J lost 2 bases, and 4 bases stayed unmatched. CDR3 sequence (DNA): TGTGCCAGCAGCCGGGGACTAGCGGACCCCTACGAGCAGTACTTC. It codes for CASSRGLADPYEQYF.